The rows below give T cell receptor beta chains drawn from one sample of a study of identifying expanded T cells in peripheral blood. Libraries were prepared by immunoSEQ multiplex PCR; TCRdb keeps only in-frame clonotypes and omits some of them. Altogether approximately 57,000 clones are present, roughly nine tenths being singletons, with the ten largest covering roughly 3.5%. The sample was blood. The source of these receptors is a person between 18 and 70 years old in good health. The conserved cysteine and the conserved F or W are not part of the CDR3 here. D genes are given only for firm matches.

cdr3_aa: ATSRQGNTEAF
j_call: TRBJ1-1
v_call: TRBV15
d_call: NA

cdr3_aa: ASSLSSGSSYEQY
j_call: TRBJ2-7
v_call: TRBV4-1
d_call: TRBD2

cdr3_aa: ASLRRGIGIYEQY
j_call: TRBJ2-7
v_call: TRBV5-8
d_call: NA

cdr3_aa: ASSFGRDSYEQY
j_call: TRBJ2-7
v_call: TRBV7-2
d_call: NA

cdr3_aa: ASSHGTGDGYT
j_call: TRBJ1-2
v_call: TRBV6-6
d_call: TRBD1

cdr3_aa: ASSPEQGEYQPQH
j_call: TRBJ1-5
v_call: TRBV18
d_call: NA

cdr3_aa: ASSLGDWRGETQY
j_call: TRBJ2-5
v_call: TRBV28
d_call: NA

cdr3_aa: ASSYSSTAYGYT
j_call: TRBJ1-2
v_call: TRBV6-5
d_call: NA

cdr3_aa: ASSQVVRGTGELF
j_call: TRBJ2-2
v_call: TRBV4-3
d_call: NA

cdr3_aa: ASSTTSGRAYEQY
j_call: TRBJ2-7
v_call: TRBV19
d_call: TRBD2

cdr3_aa: ASSERVGVNTGELF
j_call: TRBJ2-2
v_call: TRBV2
d_call: NA

cdr3_aa: ASSPGPSRF
j_call: TRBJ2-1
v_call: TRBV7-2
d_call: NA

cdr3_aa: ASRTRGRDEQF
j_call: TRBJ2-1
v_call: TRBV5-4
d_call: NA

cdr3_aa: ASEGLAGTDTQY
j_call: TRBJ2-3
v_call: TRBV6-6
d_call: TRBD2

cdr3_aa: ASSERLSNYGYT
j_call: TRBJ1-2
v_call: TRBV2
d_call: NA

cdr3_aa: ASSSGRLMY
j_call: TRBJ2-4
v_call: TRBV7-2
d_call: TRBD2

cdr3_aa: ASSEGQGGAF
j_call: TRBJ1-1
v_call: TRBV5-1
d_call: TRBD1

cdr3_aa: ASSLEILGGILYGYT
j_call: TRBJ1-2
v_call: TRBV7-2
d_call: NA

cdr3_aa: ASIKAGGLEDTQY
j_call: TRBJ2-3
v_call: TRBV5-6
d_call: TRBD1

cdr3_aa: ASSLAYSGDTEAF
j_call: TRBJ1-1
v_call: TRBV11-2
d_call: NA

cdr3_aa: SAVSSLTQH
j_call: TRBJ1-5
v_call: TRBV20-1
d_call: NA

cdr3_aa: ASNTGNGETQY
j_call: TRBJ2-5
v_call: TRBV28
d_call: NA

cdr3_aa: ASSLGATGREQF
j_call: TRBJ2-1
v_call: TRBV6-5
d_call: NA

cdr3_aa: ASSFSGGRNEQF
j_call: TRBJ2-1
v_call: TRBV28
d_call: TRBD2

cdr3_aa: ASSLAGGEGGYT
j_call: TRBJ1-2
v_call: TRBV5-1
d_call: NA

cdr3_aa: ASSAGGGLSYNEQF
j_call: TRBJ2-1
v_call: TRBV11-3
d_call: TRBD2

cdr3_aa: ASSSRQDNYGYT
j_call: TRBJ1-2
v_call: TRBV5-1
d_call: NA

cdr3_aa: ASSPTSGSGTGELF
j_call: TRBJ2-2
v_call: TRBV7-9
d_call: TRBD2

cdr3_aa: ASSRTGRNQPQH
j_call: TRBJ1-5
v_call: TRBV7-2
d_call: TRBD1

cdr3_aa: ASSSGQLNSPLH
j_call: TRBJ1-6
v_call: TRBV5-4
d_call: NA

cdr3_aa: ASSLEQLLAGGWASNEQF
j_call: TRBJ2-1
v_call: TRBV11-2
d_call: TRBD2

cdr3_aa: ASSGVLNTEAF
j_call: TRBJ1-1
v_call: TRBV6-1
d_call: NA

cdr3_aa: ASSDGSAGRYEQY
j_call: TRBJ2-7
v_call: TRBV6-1
d_call: NA

cdr3_aa: AISEEGTGSYEQY
j_call: TRBJ2-7
v_call: TRBV10-3
d_call: TRBD1

cdr3_aa: ASSQGVRVYHEQY
j_call: TRBJ2-7
v_call: TRBV4-3
d_call: NA

cdr3_aa: ATNGRLAGWNEQF
j_call: TRBJ2-1
v_call: TRBV28
d_call: TRBD2

cdr3_aa: AARPNDRGLSYGYT
j_call: TRBJ1-2
v_call: TRBV28
d_call: TRBD1

cdr3_aa: ASSPDRSSYEQY
j_call: TRBJ2-7
v_call: TRBV18
d_call: NA

cdr3_aa: ARREGSTEAF
j_call: TRBJ1-1
v_call: TRBV21-1
d_call: NA

cdr3_aa: ASSEQSSLYNEQF
j_call: TRBJ2-1
v_call: TRBV2
d_call: NA

cdr3_aa: ASSLVAGAGEQF
j_call: TRBJ2-1
v_call: TRBV11-3
d_call: NA

cdr3_aa: ASSLQGGVFGYT
j_call: TRBJ1-2
v_call: TRBV6-5
d_call: TRBD1

cdr3_aa: ASSLRTGELF
j_call: TRBJ2-2
v_call: TRBV27
d_call: NA

cdr3_aa: ASSLRGLSTDTQY
j_call: TRBJ2-3
v_call: TRBV6-5
d_call: NA

cdr3_aa: AGGRGHRGPQGPQH
j_call: TRBJ1-5
v_call: TRBV21-1
d_call: NA

cdr3_aa: ASKVSGHGYT
j_call: TRBJ1-2
v_call: TRBV6-1
d_call: NA

cdr3_aa: ASSFSGRGTDTQY
j_call: TRBJ2-3
v_call: TRBV11-2
d_call: TRBD2

cdr3_aa: ASSYGQGGEQY
j_call: TRBJ2-7
v_call: TRBV6-6
d_call: NA

cdr3_aa: ASRSGGSGNTIY
j_call: TRBJ1-3
v_call: TRBV6-1
d_call: NA

cdr3_aa: ASSLSRSSGANVLT
j_call: TRBJ2-6
v_call: TRBV7-2
d_call: NA